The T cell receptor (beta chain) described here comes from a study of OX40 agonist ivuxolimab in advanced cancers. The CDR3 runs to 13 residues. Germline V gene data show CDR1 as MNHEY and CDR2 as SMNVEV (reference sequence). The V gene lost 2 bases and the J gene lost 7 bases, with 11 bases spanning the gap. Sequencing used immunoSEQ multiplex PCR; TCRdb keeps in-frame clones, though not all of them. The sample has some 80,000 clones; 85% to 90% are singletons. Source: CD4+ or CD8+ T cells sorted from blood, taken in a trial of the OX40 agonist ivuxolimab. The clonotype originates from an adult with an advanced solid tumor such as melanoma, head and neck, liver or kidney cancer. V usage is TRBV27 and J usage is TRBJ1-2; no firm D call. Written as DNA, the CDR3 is TGTGCCAGCAGTTTAAACGGCGTCGGTGGCTACACCTTC. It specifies CASSLNGVGGYTF.